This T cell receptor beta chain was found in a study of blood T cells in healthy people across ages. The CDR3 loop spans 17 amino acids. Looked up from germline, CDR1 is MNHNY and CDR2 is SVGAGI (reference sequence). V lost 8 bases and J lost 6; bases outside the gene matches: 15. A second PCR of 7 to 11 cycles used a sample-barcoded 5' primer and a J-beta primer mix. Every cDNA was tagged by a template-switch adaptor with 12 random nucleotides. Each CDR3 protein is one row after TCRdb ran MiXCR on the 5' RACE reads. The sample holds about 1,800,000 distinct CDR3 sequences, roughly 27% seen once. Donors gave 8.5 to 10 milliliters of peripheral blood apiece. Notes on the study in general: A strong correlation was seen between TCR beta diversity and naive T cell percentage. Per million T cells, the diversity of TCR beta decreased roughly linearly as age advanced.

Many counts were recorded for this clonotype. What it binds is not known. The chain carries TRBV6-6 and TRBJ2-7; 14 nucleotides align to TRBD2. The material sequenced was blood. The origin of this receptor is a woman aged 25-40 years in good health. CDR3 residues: CASGTTSGGALSSEQYF. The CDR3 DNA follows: TGTGCCAGCGGTACGACTAGCGGGGGGGCCCTATCATCCGAGCAGTACTTC.